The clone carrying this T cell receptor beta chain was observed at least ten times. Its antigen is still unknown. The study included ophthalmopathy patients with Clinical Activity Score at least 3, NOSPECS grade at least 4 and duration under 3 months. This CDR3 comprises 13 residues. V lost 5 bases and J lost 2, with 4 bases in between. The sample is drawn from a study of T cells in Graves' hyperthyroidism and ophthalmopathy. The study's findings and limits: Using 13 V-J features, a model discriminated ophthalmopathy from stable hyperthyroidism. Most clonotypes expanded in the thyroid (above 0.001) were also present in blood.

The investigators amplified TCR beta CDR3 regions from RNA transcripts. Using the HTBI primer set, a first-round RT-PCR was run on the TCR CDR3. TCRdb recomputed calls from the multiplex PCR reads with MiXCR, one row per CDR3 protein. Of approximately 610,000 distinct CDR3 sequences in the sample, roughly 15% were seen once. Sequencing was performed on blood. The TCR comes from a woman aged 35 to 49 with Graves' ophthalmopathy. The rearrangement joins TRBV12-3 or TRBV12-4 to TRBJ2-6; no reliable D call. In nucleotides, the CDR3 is TGTGCCAGCAGTCGGACTGGGGCCAACGTCCTGACTTTC. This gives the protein CASSRTGANVLTF.